These 21 T cell receptor beta chains came from one sample sequenced in a study of T cells in women clearing cervical HPV infection. Produced via immunoSEQ multiplex PCR; TCRdb's table is partial and in-frame only. The listing contains 30,000 to 50,000 clones. Specimen: blood buffy coat. The receptors derive from a woman between 18 and 69 years old with a cervical HPV16 infection that either progressed to CIN3+ or cleared (not recorded which).

For this clone: Sequencing ends 3 residues short of the CDR3 end; the germline J gene provides the rest. The V and J genes are TRBV19 and TRBJ2-3; weak D call: TRBD2 (5 bases). Trimming removed 5 bases from V and 0 bases from J, with 21 bases in between. Per the germline V gene, CDR1 is LNHDA and CDR2 is SQIVND (reference sequence). The CDR3 contains 18 residues. Partial CDR3 DNA: TGTGCCAGTAGTGAGGGTCGGGTCGCGCGGACTAGCACAGATACG. Amino acids: CASSEGRVARTSTDT. The entire CDR3 sequence reads CASSEGRVARTSTDTQYF.

A note on this clone: The read is 3 residues too short to cover the CDR3 end, so that end is filled in from the germline J gene. The V and J genes are TRBV2 and TRBJ1-6, with 7 positions matching TRBD1. The V gene's germline CDR1 is SNHLY and CDR2 FYNNEI. J gave up 7 bases and V 4 bases, and 7 bases lay outside the gene matches. The CDR3 loop spans 15 amino acids. CDR3 sequence: CASSGRDSRNSPLHF. CDR3 DNA (partial): TGTGCCAGCAGTGGACGGGACAGCCGCAATTCACCC. The complete variable domain, with remaining parts taken from reference TRBV2 and TRBJ1-6, reads EPEVTQTPSHQVTQMGQEVILRCVPISNHLYFYWYRQILGQKVEFLVSFYNNEISEKSEIFDDQFSVERPDGSNFTLKIRSTKLEDSAMYFCASSGRDSRNSPLHFGNGTRLTVT.

Regarding this clone: The read stops 3 residues short of the end of the CDR3; the missing end is completed from the germline J gene. The chain employs TRBV5-1 and TRBJ2-1; 14 bases match TRBD2. In germline, CDR1 is SGHRS, CDR2 YFSETQ. V trimming: 4 bases; J trimming: 4 bases; junction bases outside the gene matches: 4. The CDR3 extends over 16 amino acids. CDR3 sequence reads: CASSRTSGGPYNEQFF. CDR3 bases read: TGCGCCAGCAGCCGGACTAGCGGGGGGCCTTACAATGAG.

On this clone: Sequencing ends 3 residues short of the CDR3 end; the germline J gene provides the rest. The chain combines TRBV5-1 with TRBJ2-3; TRBD2 matches at 8 bases. The V gene end was trimmed by 4 bases and the J gene end by 0 bases; junction bases not matched to a gene: 4. The CDR3 length is 15 residues. Germline values: CDR1 SGHRS, CDR2 YFSETQ. The CDR3 loop reads CASSLSGVSTDTQYF. CDR3 DNA, as far as it was read: TGCGCCAGCAGCCTTAGCGGGGTTAGCACAGATACG. Supplemented by reference TRBV5-1 and TRBJ2-3, the full variable domain reads KAGVTQTPRYLIKTRGQQVTLSCSPISGHRSVSWYQQTPGQGLQFLFEYFSETQRNKGNFPGRFSGRQFSNSRSEMNVSTLELGDSALYLCASSLSGVSTDTQYFGPGTRLTVL.

In the case of this clone: The DNA ends 3 residues before the CDR3 does, and the rest of the CDR3 is filled in from the germline J gene. The rearrangement links TRBV6-2 or TRBV6-3 to TRBJ2-5; perhaps TRBD1 as D (5 bases). The germline V gene has CDR1 MNHEY and CDR2 SVGEGT. V dropped 5 bases and J dropped 3 bases, with 13 bases sitting between them. The CDR3 runs 14 residues. CDR3 in amino acids: CASSHATAKETQYF. CDR3 bases read: TGTGCCAGCAGTCACGCGACAGCAAAAGAGACC.

As regards this clone: The CDR3 goes on 3 residues after the read ends, and that part is filled in from the germline J gene. V is TRBV5-4 and J is TRBJ2-2; 10 positions match TRBD1. Per germline, CDR1 SGHNT and CDR2 YYREEE (reference sequence). J was trimmed by 4 bases and V by 6 bases; bases with no gene match: 9. CDR3 size: 16 residues. CDR3 DNA (partial): TGTGCCAGCAACTCGCCCGGGACAGGGGCCACCGGGGAG. It specifies CASNSPGTGATGE. Given in full, the CDR3 is CASNSPGTGATGELFF. Drawing the rest from reference TRBV5-4 and TRBJ2-2, the complete variable domain is ETGVTQSPTHLIKTRGQQVTLRCSSQSGHNTVSWYQQALGQGPQFIFQYYREEENGRGNFPPRFSGLQFPNYSSELNVNALELDDSALYLCASNSPGTGATGELFFGEGSRLTVL.

About this clone itself: The DNA ends 3 residues before the CDR3 does, and the rest of the CDR3 is filled in from the germline J gene. The V gene is TRBV11-3, the J gene TRBJ2-7, with D possibly TRBD2 on 5 matching bases. CDR3 size: 15 residues. Germline lookup yields CDR1 SGHNT and CDR2 YENEEA. Trimming removed 4 bases from V and 1 base from J, with 14 bases in between. The CDR3 region is CASSSHPGVSYEQYF. CDR3 DNA, as far as it was read: TGTGCCAGCAGCTCTCACCCCGGGGTTTCCTACGAG.

About this clone: The CDR3 extends 3 residues past the end of the read, so its final part is completed from the germline J gene. V gene TRBV20-1 combines with J gene TRBJ1-1; 9 bases are shared with TRBD1. Germline values: CDR1 DFQATT, CDR2 SNEGSKA (reference sequence). Unmatched junction bases numbered 7, after V lost 3 bases and J lost 5 bases. The CDR3 is 14 amino acids. The CDR3 DNA, read in part, is TGCAGTGCTAGGGCCCGGGACAGGGTTACTGAA. As protein: CSARARDRVTE. The entire CDR3 protein is CSARARDRVTEAFF.

On this clone: The read finishes 3 residues shy of the CDR3 end, and the germline J gene is used to complete it. The chain combines TRBV13 with TRBJ2-7, with TRBD2 identical over 10 bases. The germline CDR1 and CDR2 sequences are PRHDT and FYEKMQ (reference sequence). J gave up 4 bases and V 6 bases, and 6 bases lay outside the gene matches. The CDR3 has 14 amino acids. CDR3 sequence reads: CASRHSGGAYEQYF. The part of the CDR3 DNA that was read is TGTGCCAGCAGGCACAGCGGGGGGGCGTACGAG.

This chain's CDR3 is CASSLGLNTEAFF. CDR3 bases read: TGTGCCAGCAGCTTGGGGCTGAACACTGAA. The chain combines TRBV5-5 with TRBJ1-1; D gene ambiguous. From the germline J gene comes the end of the CDR3, since the read stops 3 residues before it. Per germline, CDR1 SGHKS and CDR2 YYEKEE (reference sequence). CDR3 length: 13 residues. Trimming left V 0 bases short and J 0 bases short, with 3 bases between.

CDR3 bases read: TGTGCCAGCAGTCCGCGGGGGACTAGCACAGATACG. Translation: CASSPRGTSTDT. The whole CDR3 protein is CASSPRGTSTDTQYF. This chain uses TRBV27 with TRBJ2-3; 7 bases are a match to TRBD2. The CDR3 end falls 3 residues outside the read, so it is completed with the germline J gene. The germline V gene has CDR1 MNHEY and CDR2 SMNVEV (reference sequence). V shed 5 bases and J 0 bases; nucleotides not matched to a gene: 5. The CDR3 contains 15 residues.

Comment on this clone: The read ends 3 residues shy of where the CDR3 ends; the end is completed using the germline J gene. The V call is TRBV2, the J call TRBJ1-4, with a possible D match to TRBD1 (5 bases). The CDR3 totals 16 residues. CDR1 is SNHLY, CDR2 FYNNEI, per germline. V lost 4 bases to trimming and J lost 4 bases, with 16 bases between them. Here the CDR3 reads CASSGPRTNYNEKLFF. The sequenced part of the CDR3 DNA is TGTGCCAGCAGTGGACCCCGGACAAATTATAATGAAAAA.

About this clone itself: The sequenced fragment ends 3 residues before the CDR3 boundary, so the rest is inferred from the germline J gene. The chain couples TRBV7-8 to TRBJ1-1; 11 bases are a match to TRBD1. The CDR3 totals 15 residues. Germline CDR1 reads SGHVS; CDR2 reads FQNEAQ. V lost 3 bases, J lost 5 bases, and 5 bases stayed unmatched. CDR3 sequence: CASSFPGQGETEAFF. The sequenced CDR3 bases are TGTGCCAGCAGCTTTCCGGGACAGGGGGAAACTGAA.

Note on this clone: Read coverage stops 3 residues before the CDR3 terminus; the germline J gene supplies the remainder. This chain links TRBV10-1 with TRBJ2-2; 10 nucleotides match TRBD2. The ends lost 4 bases at V and 0 bases at J; junction bases unmatched: 8. The CDR3 has 18 residues. Germline CDR1 WNHNN, CDR2 SYGVQD (reference sequence). CDR3 loop: CASSGGLLAGTNTGELFF. CDR3 bases read: TGCGCCAGCAGTGGGGGACTACTAGCGGGGACGAACACCGGGGAG.

CDR3: CASSALTGEHEQYF. The sequenced part of the CDR3 DNA is TGTGCCAGCAGCGCGCTGACGGGGGAACACGAG. The chain joins TRBV7-6 to TRBJ2-7; a weak D match, TRBD2 (6 bases). The read terminates 3 residues ahead of where the CDR3 ends, so the germline J gene completes it. The CDR3 spans 14 residues. Germline V lookup: CDR1 SGHVS, CDR2 FNYEAQ. V was trimmed by 5 bases and J by 5 bases, leaving 16 bases between them.

On this clone: The CDR3 is cut off 3 residues early in the read; its end comes from the germline J gene. The chain links TRBV7-3 to TRBJ2-5; 7 bases fit TRBD2. The CDR3 is 16 residues long. Germline loops: CDR1 SGHTA, CDR2 FQGTGA. Unmatched junction bases numbered 13, after V lost 5 bases and J lost 4 bases. The DNA read from the CDR3 is TGTGCCAGCAGCCCAAACCCTAGCGGAATGGGAGAGACC. This encodes CASSPNPSGMGET. The full CDR3 sequence reads CASSPNPSGMGETQYF.

With regard to this clone: The DNA ends 3 residues before the CDR3 does, and the rest of the CDR3 is filled in from the germline J gene. The chain employs TRBV2 and TRBJ2-1; 9 bases align to TRBD1. From germline, CDR1 is SNHLY and CDR2 FYNNEI. The V segment lost 6 bases and the J segment 5 bases; nucleotides outside the gene matches: 8. CDR3 length: 15 amino acids. The CDR3 spells CASSDPGTGNNEQFF. CDR3 DNA (partial): TGTGCCAGCAGCGACCCGGGGACAGGGAACAATGAG.

As for this clone: The read ends 3 residues early relative to the CDR3; the germline J gene fills the gap. The chain couples TRBV7-3 to TRBJ1-1; 7 bases map to TRBD1. The CDR3 covers 17 residues. Per germline, CDR1 SGHTA and CDR2 FQGTGA. The V and J ends lost 6 bases and 0 bases, in that order; junction bases with no gene match: 13. CDR3 DNA (partial): TGTGCCAGCAGTCTCTTCAGGGGGACCTCAATGAACACTGAA. Translating gives CASSLFRGTSMNTE. The full CDR3 sequence reads CASSLFRGTSMNTEAFF.

Comment on this clone: The read is 3 residues too short to cover the CDR3 end, so that end is filled in from the germline J gene. Other DNA sequences in this specimen translate into the identical CDR3. The rearrangement joins TRBV12-3 or TRBV12-4 to TRBJ1-1; the D gene is possibly TRBD1 (5 bases). This CDR3 comprises 13 residues. V was cut by 5 bases and J by 4 bases, with 11 bases left in between. The CDR3 region is CASSRSGGTEAFF. CDR3 bases read: TGTGCCAGCAGTCGCTCGGGGGGCACTGAA.

Turning to this clone: The CDR3 extends 3 residues past the end of the read, so its final part is completed from the germline J gene. The V call is TRBV20-1, the J call TRBJ2-1; 9 positions agree with TRBD2. Trimming removed 0 bases from V and 2 bases from J; junction bases left unmatched: 8. Germline V gene lookup returns CDR1 DFQATT and CDR2 SNEGSKA (reference sequence). This CDR3 has 17 residues. The CDR3 bases that were read are TGCAGTGCTAGAGATCGGCGGGGGGGGACCACCTACAATGAG. This gives the protein CSARDRRGGTTYNE. The full-length CDR3 reads as CSARDRRGGTTYNEQFF.

According to its frequency, this clone is medium-sized. The read ends 3 residues before the CDR3 terminus; that terminus is restored from the germline J gene. The chain carries TRBV18 and TRBJ2-1; weak D call: TRBD1 (5 bases). The CDR3 is made up of 15 amino acids. The germline V and J ends were trimmed by 2 bases and 8 bases, with 16 bases remaining between them. The germline V gene encodes CDR1 KGHSH and CDR2 LQKENI. The CDR3 here is CASSPIRGRLDEQFF. The sequenced part of the CDR3 DNA is TGTGCCAGCTCACCAATTAGGGGTAGGCTAGATGAG.